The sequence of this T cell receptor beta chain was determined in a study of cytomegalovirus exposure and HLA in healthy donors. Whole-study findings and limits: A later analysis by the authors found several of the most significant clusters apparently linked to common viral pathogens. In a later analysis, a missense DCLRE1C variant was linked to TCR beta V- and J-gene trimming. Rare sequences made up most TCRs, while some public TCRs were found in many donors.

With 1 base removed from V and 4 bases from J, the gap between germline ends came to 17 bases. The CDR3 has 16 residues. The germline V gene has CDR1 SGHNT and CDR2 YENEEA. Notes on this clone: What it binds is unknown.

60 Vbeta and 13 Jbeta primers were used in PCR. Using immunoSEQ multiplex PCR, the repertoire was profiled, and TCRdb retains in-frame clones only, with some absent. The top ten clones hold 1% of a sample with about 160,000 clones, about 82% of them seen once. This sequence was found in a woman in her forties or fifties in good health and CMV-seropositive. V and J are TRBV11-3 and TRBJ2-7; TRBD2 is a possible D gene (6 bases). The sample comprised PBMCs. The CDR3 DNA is TGTGCCAGCAGCTTAGGAGGAGGGACGGGATTATACGAGCAGTACTTC. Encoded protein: CASSLGGGTGLYEQYF. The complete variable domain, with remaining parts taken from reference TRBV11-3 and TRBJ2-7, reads EAGVVQSPRYKIIEKKQPVAFWCNPISGHNTLYWYLQNLGQGPELLIRYENEEAVDDSQLPKDRFSAERLKGVDSTLKIQPAELGDSAVYLCASSLGGGTGLYEQYFGPGTRLTVT.